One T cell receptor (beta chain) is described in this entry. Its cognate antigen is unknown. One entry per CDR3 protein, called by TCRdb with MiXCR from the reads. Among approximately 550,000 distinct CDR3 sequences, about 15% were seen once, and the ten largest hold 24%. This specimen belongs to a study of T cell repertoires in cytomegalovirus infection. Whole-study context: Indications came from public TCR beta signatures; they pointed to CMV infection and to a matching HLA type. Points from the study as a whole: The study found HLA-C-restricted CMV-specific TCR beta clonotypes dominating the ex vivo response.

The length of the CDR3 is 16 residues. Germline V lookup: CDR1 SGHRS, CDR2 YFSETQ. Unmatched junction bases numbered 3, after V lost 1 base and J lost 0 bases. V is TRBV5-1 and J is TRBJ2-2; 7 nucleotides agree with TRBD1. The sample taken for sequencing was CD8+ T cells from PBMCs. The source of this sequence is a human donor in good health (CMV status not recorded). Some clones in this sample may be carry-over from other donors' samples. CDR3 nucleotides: TGCGCCAGCAGCTTGTGGGACAGATCGAACACCGGGGAGCTGTTTTTT. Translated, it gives CASSLWDRSNTGELFF.